The sequence of this TCR beta chain was determined in a study of blood T cell repertoires in COVID-19. Study summary: Both acute and convalescent COVID-19 samples were obtained from the United States, Italy and Spain. PBMCs, B-cell-depleted T cells, or T cells provided the cDNA or gDNA that made up the material.

Original analysis: How many nucleated cells were present was estimated from reference gene primer amplification. TCRdb's copy holds only in-frame clones and misses some; the assay was immunoSEQ multiplex PCR. The D gene and trimming were derived from the DNA, and the V and J assignments and clone size from that table. The table has more than 60,000 clones, roughly 86% seen once. The J segment lost 0 bases and the V segment lost 4 bases, leaving 6 bases of the junction unmatched. Looked up from germline, CDR1 is LNHDA and CDR2 is SQIVND (reference sequence). The CDR3 extends over 15 amino acids. This receptor was identified in a man aged 60 to 75 with acute or convalescent COVID-19. The sequencing sample was made of peripheral blood. The chain recombines TRBV19 with TRBJ2-7; 7 bases line up with TRBD1. The CDR3: CASSNARGSSYEQYF. CDR3 bases: TGTGCCAGTAGTAACGCCAGGGGGAGCTCCTACGAGCAGTACTTC.